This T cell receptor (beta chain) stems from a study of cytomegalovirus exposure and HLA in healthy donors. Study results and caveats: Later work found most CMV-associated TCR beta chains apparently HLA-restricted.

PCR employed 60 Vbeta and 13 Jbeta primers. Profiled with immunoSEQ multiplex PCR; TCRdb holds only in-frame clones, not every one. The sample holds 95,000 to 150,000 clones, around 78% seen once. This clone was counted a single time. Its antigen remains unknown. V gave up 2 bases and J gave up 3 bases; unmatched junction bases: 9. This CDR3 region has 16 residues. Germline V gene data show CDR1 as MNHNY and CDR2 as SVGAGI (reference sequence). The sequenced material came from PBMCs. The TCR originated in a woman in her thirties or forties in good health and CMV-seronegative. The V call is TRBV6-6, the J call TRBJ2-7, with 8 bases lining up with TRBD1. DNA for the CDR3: TGTGCCAGCAGTTACCGCACGGACAGGGCGAGCTACGAGCAGTACTTC. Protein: CASSYRTDRASYEQYF.